A single sample gave rise to the 21 T cell receptor beta chains below, sequenced in a study of T cells in Graves' hyperthyroidism and ophthalmopathy. Amplified TCR beta CDR3 regions came from RNA transcripts. The HTBI set primed first-round TCR CDR3 RT-PCR. TCRdb re-analysed the multiplex PCR reads in MiXCR, keeping a single row per CDR3 protein. The sample lists 450,000 to 550,000 distinct CDR3 sequences, about 24% seen once, with about 11% in the top ten. Sequences were obtained from blood. These receptors were obtained from a woman aged 25 to 39 with Graves' ophthalmopathy.

This clonotype was seen more than once but under ten times. V is TRBV6-1 and J is TRBJ1-2; D is undetermined. The V and J ends lost 4 bases and 5 bases respectively, with 8 bases between them. The CDR3 covers 12 residues. CDR1 MNHNS and CDR2 SASEGT come from the germline V gene. The CDR3 sequence: CASSGEAYGYTF. The CDR3 nucleotides read TGTGCCAGCAGTGGGGAAGCGTATGGCTACACCTTC.

This clonotype has at least ten counts. The V and J genes are TRBV12-3 or TRBV12-4 and TRBJ1-5; D not certain. With 5 bases removed from V and 3 bases from J, the gap between germline ends came to 5 bases. The CDR3 covers 12 residues. The CDR3 nucleotides are TGTGCCAGCAGTGTGAACAATCAGCCCCAGCATTTT. It translates to CASSVNNQPQHF.

This chain uses TRBV5-1 with TRBJ2-5; D remains ambiguous. Deletions cut 5 bases from V and 5 bases from J, with 10 bases between. CDR3 length equals 12 residues. Germline V CDR1 and CDR2: SGHRS, YFSETQ. CDR3 in amino acids: CASRPSRETQYF. The CDR3 DNA reads as TGCGCCAGCAGACCGAGCCGGGAGACCCAGTACTTC.

This clonotype was detected ten times or more. The junction departs from the called germline gene at one end, perhaps through a read error. V and J are TRBV6-5 and TRBJ2-2, with D perhaps matching TRBD2 (5 bases). CDR1 and CDR2 from the germline V gene are MNHEY and SVGAGI. This CDR3 contains 14 residues. Written as DNA, the CDR3 is TGTGCCAGCAGTTACTCGTTCTGGGCCGGGGAACTGTTTTTT. Translated: CASSYSFWAGELFF.

This sequence joins TRBV24-1 and TRBJ2-2; D is undetermined. V was trimmed by 9 bases and J by 3 bases, leaving 4 bases between them. The CDR3 has 11 amino acids. In germline, CDR1 is KGHDR, CDR2 SFDVKD. In nucleotides, the CDR3 is TGTGCCACCCAGTACACCGGGGAGCTGTTTTTT. Its protein product is CATQYTGELFF.

Many counts were recorded for this clonotype. The chain carries TRBV13 and TRBJ2-7, with D unclear. The CDR3 length is 14 residues. V was shortened by 5 bases and J by 1 base, with 12 bases between the two germline ends. Germline V CDR1 and CDR2: PRHDT, FYEKMQ (reference sequence). CDR3 sequence reads: CASSPVTQSYEQYF. CDR3 nucleotides: TGTGCCAGCAGCCCCGTGACTCAATCCTACGAGCAGTACTTC.

The chain employs TRBV20-1 and TRBJ2-7; 7 nucleotides align to TRBD1. V shed 1 base, J shed 3 bases, and the junction held 6 bases outside the gene matches. The CDR3 runs 14 residues. Germline CDR1 reads DFQATT; CDR2 reads SNEGSKA (reference sequence). The CDR3 loop is CSARVADRNYEQYF. The CDR3 DNA follows: TGCAGTGCTAGAGTCGCGGACAGGAACTACGAGCAGTACTTC.

Ten or more counts support this clonotype. The chain recombines TRBV7-2 with TRBJ2-2; D unresolved. Germline CDR1 SGHTA, CDR2 FQGNSA. The length of the CDR3 is 12 residues. V was cut by 0 bases and J by 7 bases, with 3 bases left in between. CDR3 sequence (DNA): TGTGCCAGCAGCTTAGCGTTCGGGGAGCTGTTTTTT. Protein sequence: CASSLAFGELFF.

This clonotype was detected ten times or more. V gene TRBV11-1 combines with J gene TRBJ1-1; D may be TRBD1 (5 bases). This CDR3 is built from 16 residues. The V and J ends lost 2 bases and 1 base respectively, with 14 bases between them. The germline V gene encodes CDR1 SGHAT and CDR2 FQDESV (reference sequence). In nucleotides, the CDR3 is TGTGCCAGCAGCTTAATGGGCCGGGGCTGGAACACTGAAGCTTTCTTT. Translation: CASSLMGRGWNTEAFF.

The table lists this clonotype with many counts. The J gene is TRBJ1-2, the V gene TRBV6-5, with D tentatively TRBD1 (5 bases). There are 13 residues in the CDR3. Looked up from germline, CDR1 is MNHEY and CDR2 is SVGAGI. V was pared by 4 bases and J by 8 bases, with 14 bases between. The CDR3 DNA follows: TGTGCCAGCAGTTCAGGGATGAAGGGCGGCTACACCTTC. It specifies CASSSGMKGGYTF.

This chain connects TRBV6-5 to TRBJ1-1; no reliable D call. V was cut by 0 bases and J by 4 bases, with 12 bases left in between. The length of the CDR3 is 15 residues. CDR1 is MNHEY and CDR2 is SVGAGI in the germline V gene. This chain's CDR3 is CASSYSLEGSTEAFF. Here the CDR3 DNA reads TGTGCCAGCAGTTACTCGTTGGAGGGATCCACTGAAGCTTTCTTT.

This clonotype has a count of ten or more. The gene calls are TRBV6-2 or TRBV6-3 and TRBJ1-1, with TRBD1 matching 8 bases. V dropped 8 bases and J dropped 1; count of bases not matched to a gene: 3. The CDR3 loop spans 13 amino acids. Germline V gene sequence: CDR1 MNHEY, CDR2 SVGEGT. The CDR3 DNA follows: TGTGCCAGCTACACAGGGGGGAACACTGAAGCTTTCTTT. This codes for CASYTGGNTEAFF.

This clonotype was observed at least ten times. This chain connects TRBV7-3 to TRBJ2-2, with a weak D call TRBD2 (7 bases). Germline CDR1 and CDR2: SGHTA and FQGTGA. This CDR3 contains 16 residues. Trimming removed 2 bases from V and 6 bases from J, with 16 bases in between. The CDR3 reads CASSLYLGGRAGELFF. The CDR3 DNA follows: TGTGCCAGCAGCTTATACCTCGGGGGGCGCGCCGGGGAGCTGTTTTTT. The full variable domain, its missing parts supplied by reference TRBV7-3 and TRBJ2-2, is GAGVSQTPSNKVTEKGKYVELRCDPISGHTALYWYRQSLGQGPEFLIYFQGTGAADDSGLPNDRFFAVRPEGSVSTLKIQRTERGDSAVYLCASSLYLGGRAGELFFGEGSRLTVL.

This clonotype came up many times. CDR3: CASIRQGHEQYF. DNA of the CDR3: TGTGCCAGCATTCGACAGGGCCACGAGCAGTACTTC. This chain joins TRBV2 and TRBJ2-7; 7 bases line up with TRBD1. The junction had 5 bases not matched to a gene; V was cut back by 7 bases and J by 5 bases. Germline CDR1 SNHLY, CDR2 FYNNEI. This CDR3 comprises 12 residues.

V usage is TRBV25-1 and J usage is TRBJ2-7; D gene ambiguous. Germline V gene data show CDR1 as MGHDK and CDR2 as SYGVNS. Trimming left V 6 bases short and J 0 bases short, with 12 bases between. The CDR3 contains 14 residues. The CDR3: CASRAQASSYEQYF. The CDR3 region has the DNA TGTGCCAGCAGAGCCCAGGCGAGCTCCTACGAGCAGTACTTC.

This clonotype was observed a handful of times. This chain's CDR3 is CASSLRVGTVTFATLHF. CDR3 sequence (DNA): TGTGCCAGCAGCTTACGAGTCGGGACAGTGACCTTCGCCACCCTCCACTTT. V gene TRBV11-1 combines with J gene TRBJ1-6; 7 bases are a match to TRBD1. The V segment lost 2 bases and the J segment 14 bases; nucleotides outside the gene matches: 18. Per germline, CDR1 SGHAT and CDR2 FQDESV (reference sequence). The CDR3 sequence is 17 residues long.

This clonotype was seen many times. The chain combines TRBV7-8 with TRBJ1-2, with 9 bases lining up with TRBD1. CDR1 SGHVS and CDR2 FQNEAQ come from the germline V gene. The CDR3 is made up of 15 amino acids. Trimming cost V 2 bases and J 6 bases; bases outside gene matches: 7. CDR3 residues: CASSLTAGTGNGYTF. CDR3 in DNA: TGTGCCAGCAGCTTAACCGCCGGGACAGGGAATGGCTACACCTTC.

In this sample, this clonotype turned up many times. In DNA form, the CDR3 reads TGCAGTGCTAGCAGGGGAGAGCATGGCTACACCTTC. Encoded protein: CSASRGEHGYTF. The J gene is TRBJ1-2, the V gene TRBV20-1, with TRBD1 as a possible D gene (6 bases). CDR3 length equals 12 residues. V lost 3 bases, J lost 6 bases, and 11 bases lay in between. Looked up from germline, CDR1 is DFQATT and CDR2 is SNEGSKA (reference sequence).

This clonotype was detected ten times or more. V is TRBV7-2 and J is TRBJ2-5; 11 positions agree with TRBD2. J was trimmed by 3 bases and V by 4 bases; bases with no gene match: 4. This CDR3 has 15 residues. Germline loops: CDR1 SGHTA, CDR2 FQGNSA. Here the CDR3 DNA reads TGTGCCAGCAGCTCCGTAGCGGGGGGGGAAGAGACCCAGTACTTC. This sequence encodes CASSSVAGGEETQYF.

Note on this clonotype: A much larger clonotype is one base distant, so this may be a read error. The chain combines TRBV19 with TRBJ1-1, with a possible D match to TRBD1 (5 bases). Deletions cut 0 bases from V and 5 bases from J, with 16 bases between. The CDR3 consists of 16 residues. The germline V gene encodes CDR1 LNHDA and CDR2 SQIVND (reference sequence). In DNA, the CDR3 is TGTGCCAGTAGTATAGATTTGGGGACCTCTCCGACTGAAGCTTTCTTT. It codes for CASSIDLGTSPTEAFF.

The chain employs TRBV5-1 and TRBJ2-5, with 7 nucleotides matching TRBD2. CDR1 and CDR2 (germline): SGHRS, YFSETQ. CDR3 length: 16 amino acids. J gave up 4 bases and V 5 bases, and 14 bases lay outside the gene matches. CDR3 coding DNA: TGCGCCAGCAGTTTTCCCGGGACTACACCCGGAGAGACCCAGTACTTC. Its protein is CASSFPGTTPGETQYF.